This record concerns one TCR beta chain sequence. Methods used by the authors: Scientists estimated how many nucleated cells there were by amplifying reference gene primers. The repertoire was sequenced with immunoSEQ multiplex PCR; TCRdb's copy has only in-frame clones and lacks some. V, J and clone size were drawn from that table, and D and trimming were deduced from the DNA. The sample contains 20,000 to 25,000 clones, around three quarters of which appear only once. This entry is derived from a study of blood T cell repertoires in COVID-19. Study summary: The United States, Italy and Spain provided the acute and convalescent COVID-19 samples.

The CDR3 extends over 15 amino acids. Trimming removed 6 bases from V and 0 bases from J, with 12 bases in between. Germline loops: CDR1 MNHEY, CDR2 SMNVEV (reference sequence). Sequenced sample: peripheral blood. The TCR comes from a man aged 60 to 75 with active COVID-19. The chain recombines TRBV27 with TRBJ2-1, with D possibly matching TRBD1 (6 bases). CDR3 in amino acids: CASSLTGSSYNEQFF. The DNA for the CDR3 is TGTGCCAGCAGCCTTACAGGGAGCTCCTACAATGAGCAGTTCTTC.